This T cell receptor (beta chain) was sequenced in a study of T cells in Graves' hyperthyroidism and ophthalmopathy. CDR3 length: 14 residues. V was pared by 7 bases and J by 2 bases, with 15 bases between. It was RNA transcripts that yielded the amplified TCR beta CDR3 regions. The HTBI primer set served for first-round RT-PCR of the TCR CDR3. TCRdb reprocessed the multiplex PCR reads with MiXCR, giving one entry per CDR3 protein. The sample lists a few hundred thousand distinct CDR3 sequences, 15% to 20% occurring once. This clonotype occurred a few times. The specimen sequenced was blood. The sequence came from a woman between 35 and 50 years old with Graves' ophthalmopathy. The chain recombines TRBV12-3 or TRBV12-4 with TRBJ2-7; a weak D match, TRBD2 (5 bases). Here the CDR3 reads CASNTYGLTYEQYF. The CDR3 bases are TGTGCCAGCAATACATACGGACTGACCTACGAGCAGTACTTC.